The rows below give T cell receptor beta chains drawn from one sample of a study of T cells in Graves' hyperthyroidism and ophthalmopathy. Using its own MiXCR run on the multiplex PCR reads, TCRdb lists one record per CDR3 protein. The profile shows about 420,000 distinct CDR3 sequences, approximately 14% of them singletons. Sequenced input: blood. The receptors were gathered from a woman between 18 and 30 years old with Graves' hyperthyroidism. Each CDR3 is given with its conserved first and last residue.

V: TRBV25-1
CDR3: CASSARTASTGGRYIQYF

V: TRBV7-8
CDR3: CASSPHDRAIYEQYF

V: TRBV4-3
CDR3: CASSQAGTSGELFF

V: TRBV12-3/TRBV12-4
CDR3: CASSLVIGDYNYGYTF

V: TRBV7-2
CDR3: CASSPDRGRETGELFF

V: TRBV20-1
CDR3: CSAPRVGGAGLNTEAFF

V: TRBV4-1
CDR3: CASSPRTSGSYEQYF

V: TRBV20-1
CDR3: CSATGTRGRNEQFF

V: TRBV30
CDR3: CASRTGGASPLHF

V: TRBV6-1
CDR3: CASSSDGSSGNTIYF

V: TRBV9
CDR3: CASSVTPSAREGYEQYF

V: TRBV11-2
CDR3: CASSQTPGTSFGNEQFF

V: TRBV5-4
CDR3: CASSYATGEETQYF

V: TRBV20-1
CDR3: CSPKGGDEQFF

V: TRBV7-2
CDR3: CASSLVDTWGVSQPQHF

V: TRBV28
CDR3: CASRTESWEVLSEAFF

V: TRBV7-2
CDR3: CASSPQGGTSTDTQYF

V: TRBV29-1
CDR3: CSVELWREQYF

V: TRBV5-1
CDR3: CASGPDPGTDTQYF

V: TRBV11-1
CDR3: CASSFSDRVTEAFF

V: TRBV5-1
CDR3: CASSLGSPATDTQYF

V: TRBV9
CDR3: CASSVGEWETQYF

V: TRBV4-1
CDR3: CASSQTRADTQYF

V: TRBV4-1
CDR3: CASSQDSSLGQYNSPLHF

V: TRBV7-2
CDR3: CASSVVVAGGSETQYF

V: TRBV11-2
CDR3: CASSLGQHSNQPQHF

V: TRBV10-3
CDR3: CAIKSGGNEKLFF

V: TRBV11-2
CDR3: CASSFGGVSPANYGYTF

V: TRBV20-1
CDR3: CSARVPGGNSPLHF

V: TRBV28
CDR3: CASSHTSGSDTDTQYF

V: TRBV30
CDR3: CAWGNLGLAGGGTGELFF

V: TRBV29-1
CDR3: CSVKGDRGGLNEQYF

V: TRBV20-1
CDR3: CSASGRISSYNEQFF

V: TRBV12-3/TRBV12-4
CDR3: CASSQGLRYGYTF

V: TRBV2
CDR3: CASSADSNYGYTF

V: TRBV7-2
CDR3: CASSSVRASDEQFF

V: TRBV10-2
CDR3: CASEVLSGSPPGTGELFF

V: TRBV18
CDR3: CASSLRDTTYNEQFF

V: TRBV20-1
CDR3: CSAPGLAADTQYF

V: TRBV4-3
CDR3: CASSQEDLGAYEQYF

V: TRBV9
CDR3: CASSVSGRAGELFF

V: TRBV7-2
CDR3: CASSSTGLAGLTSYEQYF

V: TRBV3-1
CDR3: CASSPVLGSYNEQFF

V: TRBV7-8
CDR3: CASSFSLDLNSYEQYF

V: TRBV27
CDR3: CASSSGGRTAEAFF